This TCR beta chain was captured by sequencing in a study of T cell changes during pregnancy in multiple sclerosis. Measured with immunoSEQ multiplex PCR; TCRdb has only the in-frame clones, and not every one. The table records some 71,000 clones, roughly nine tenths of them present only once. The germline CDR1 and CDR2 sequences are GTSNPN and SVGIG (reference sequence). With 2 bases clipped from V and 8 bases from J, the junction kept 9 bases outside the gene matches. The CDR3 spans 14 residues. This receptor was identified in a female donor in good health, enrolled as a control in a pregnancy study. Sequencing was performed on CD4+ T cells from peripheral blood mononuclear cells, taken in the third trimester of pregnancy. V and J are TRBV30 and TRBJ2-1; 7 bases map to TRBD1. In DNA, the CDR3 is TGTGCCTGGAGTCGAGGGGGCCTCTCGGATGAGCAGTTCTTC. This encodes CAWSRGGLSDEQFF.